The present TCR beta chain was sequenced within a study of cytomegalovirus exposure and HLA in healthy donors. The primer mix had 60 Vbeta and 13 Jbeta primers. TCRdb keeps only in-frame clones here, not all; method: immunoSEQ multiplex PCR. The table shows roughly 160,000 clones, with approximately 75% occurring only once. This sequence was found in a man under 40 in good health and CMV-seropositive. The sequencing sample was made of PBMCs.

Here the CDR3 DNA reads TGCAGCGTTGAGAGCGGGGGGGGCACAGATACGCAGTATTTT. It encodes CSVESGGGTDTQYF. The rearrangement uses TRBV29-1 and TRBJ2-3; 10 nucleotides match TRBD2. Germline loops: CDR1 SQVTM, CDR2 ANQGSEA. This CDR3 has 14 amino acids. With 3 bases clipped from V and 1 base from J, the junction kept 1 base outside the gene matches.